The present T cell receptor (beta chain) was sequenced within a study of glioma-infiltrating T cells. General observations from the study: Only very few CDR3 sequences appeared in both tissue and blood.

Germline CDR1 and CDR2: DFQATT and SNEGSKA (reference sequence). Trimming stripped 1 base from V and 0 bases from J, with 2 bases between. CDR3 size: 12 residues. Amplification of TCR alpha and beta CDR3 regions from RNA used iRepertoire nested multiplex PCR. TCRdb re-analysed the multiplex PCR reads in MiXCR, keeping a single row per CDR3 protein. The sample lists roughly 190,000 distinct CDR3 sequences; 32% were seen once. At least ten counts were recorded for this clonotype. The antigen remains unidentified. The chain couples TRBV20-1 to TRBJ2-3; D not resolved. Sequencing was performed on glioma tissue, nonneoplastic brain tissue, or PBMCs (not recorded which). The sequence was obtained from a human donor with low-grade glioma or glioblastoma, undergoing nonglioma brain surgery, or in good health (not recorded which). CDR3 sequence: CSARASTDTQYF. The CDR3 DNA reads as TGCAGTGCTAGAGCGAGCACAGATACGCAGTATTTT.